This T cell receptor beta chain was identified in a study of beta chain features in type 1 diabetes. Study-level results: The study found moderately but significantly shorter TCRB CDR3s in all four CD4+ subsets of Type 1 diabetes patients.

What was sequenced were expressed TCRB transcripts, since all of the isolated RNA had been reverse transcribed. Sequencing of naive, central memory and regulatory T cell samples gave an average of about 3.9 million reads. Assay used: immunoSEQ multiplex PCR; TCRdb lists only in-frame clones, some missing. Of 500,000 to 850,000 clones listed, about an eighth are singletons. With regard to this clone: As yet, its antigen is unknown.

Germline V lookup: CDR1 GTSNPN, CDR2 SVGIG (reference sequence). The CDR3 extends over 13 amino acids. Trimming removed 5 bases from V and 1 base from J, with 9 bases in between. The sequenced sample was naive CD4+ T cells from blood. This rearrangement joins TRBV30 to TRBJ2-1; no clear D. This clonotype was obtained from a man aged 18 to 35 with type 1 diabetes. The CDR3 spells CAWGRVSYNEQFF. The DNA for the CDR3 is TGTGCCTGGGGAAGAGTTTCCTACAATGAGCAGTTCTTC.